The TCR beta chain under discussion was sequenced for a study of blood T cells in healthy people across ages. There are 16 residues in the CDR3. V was cut by 3 bases and J by 1 base, with 15 bases left in between. Each donor's blood draw was roughly 9.5 milliliters of peripheral blood. This clonotype has only a few counts. Alongside a J-beta primer mix, a sample-barcoded 5' primer served in a second PCR lasting roughly 7 to 12 cycles. MiXCR, run by TCRdb on the 5' RACE reads, gives a single entry per CDR3 protein. The sample holds around 1,500,000 distinct CDR3 sequences, roughly 45% seen once. V is TRBV12-3 or TRBV12-4 and J is TRBJ1-2, with D unresolved. Sequencing was performed on blood. This receptor was taken from a woman aged 18-29 years in good health. CDR3 protein: CASSLGRRQDNYGYTF. The CDR3 nucleotides read TGTGCCAGCAGTTTGGGGAGAAGGCAAGATAACTATGGCTACACCTTC.